These 8 T cell receptor beta chains originate from one sample sequenced in a study of blood T cell repertoires in COVID-19. Here immunoSEQ multiplex PCR was the method, and the copy in TCRdb shows in-frame clones only, minus some. The sample contains about 64,000 clones, more than 65% of which appear only once. The sample was peripheral blood. All receptors come from a human donor in a cohort sampled during active COVID-19.

The chain has TRBV13 and TRBJ1-4, with 8 bases aligning to TRBD1. This CDR3 contains 14 residues. The J segment lost 8 bases and the V segment lost 5 bases, leaving 7 bases of the junction unmatched. CDR1 and CDR2 from the germline V gene are PRHDT and FYEKMQ (reference sequence). This CDR3 reads CASSGQGFREKLFF. The CDR3 nucleotides read TGTGCCAGCAGCGGACAGGGTTTTCGGGAAAAACTGTTTTTT.

The genes are TRBV5-1 and TRBJ2-1; maybe TRBD2 (7 bases). This CDR3 is 15 amino acids long. The germline V gene has CDR1 SGHRS and CDR2 YFSETQ. V was pared by 4 bases and J by 6 bases, with 17 bases between. The CDR3 DNA reads as TGCGCCAGCAGCGGGGGGGCAGAGAGGTTCAATGAGCAGTTCTTC. This sequence encodes CASSGGAERFNEQFF.

The chain carries TRBV3-1 (or the pseudogene TRBV3-2) and TRBJ2-3; D may be TRBD2 (6 bases). The CDR3 is 18 amino acids. Trimming removed 1 base at V and 0 bases at J, with 17 bases between. Germline V gene lookup returns CDR1 LGHDT and CDR2 YNNKEL (reference sequence). In nucleotides, the CDR3 is TGTGCCAGCAGCCAAGCATTCGGGACTCCCTCCAGCACAGATACGCAGTATTTT. Protein product: CASSQAFGTPSSTDTQYF.

This clone was observed a handful of times. The chain joins TRBV6-6 to TRBJ1-5; a possible D gene is TRBD1 (5 bases). Germline-derived CDR1 and CDR2 are MNHNY and SVGAGI (reference sequence). The CDR3 contains 16 residues. Trimming pared 0 bases from V and 1 base from J, leaving 10 bases between. CDR3 DNA sequence: TGTGCCAGCAGTTACTCCGGGGGTAGGAGCAATCAGCCCCAGCATTTT. Translating it yields CASSYSGGRSNQPQHF.

The J gene is TRBJ1-6, the V gene TRBV28; D is undetermined. The germline V gene encodes CDR1 MDHEN and CDR2 SYDVKM. V dropped 3 bases and J dropped 7 bases, with 7 bases sitting between them. The CDR3 covers 13 residues. DNA of the CDR3: TGTGCCAGCAGTTTTGGCGGGAATTCACCCCTCCACTTT. As protein: CASSFGGNSPLHF.

J is TRBJ2-1 and V is TRBV19; 10 positions agree with TRBD2. V lost 2 bases and J lost 5; bases outside the gene matches: 9. There are 17 residues in the CDR3. Germline CDR1 and CDR2: LNHDA and SQIVND (reference sequence). The CDR3 DNA is TGTGCCAGTAGTATACGGATGAGTAGCGGGGGGAACAATGAGCAGTTCTTC. Translation: CASSIRMSSGGNNEQFF.

This chain connects TRBV9 to TRBJ1-1, with D possibly matching TRBD1 (5 bases). V was pared by 0 bases and J by 4 bases, with 16 bases between. From germline, CDR1 is SGDLS and CDR2 YYNGEE. The CDR3 extends over 16 amino acids. The CDR3 sequence: CASSVGGGRVGTEAFF. The CDR3 nucleotides read TGTGCCAGCAGCGTAGGGGGCGGTCGGGTGGGCACTGAAGCTTTCTTT.

This clone has a handful of counts. The V call is TRBV7-2, the J call TRBJ1-4; D is unclear. The germline gives CDR1 SGHTA, CDR2 FQGNSA. This CDR3 contains 15 residues. V was trimmed by 5 bases and J by 10 bases, leaving 20 bases between them. CDR3 nucleotide sequence: TGTGCCAGCAGCGTCCTGGCCGCGGGCACTGGAAAACTGTTTTTT. Translating gives CASSVLAAGTGKLFF.